This T cell receptor beta chain was profiled in a study of blood T cell repertoires in COVID-19. As for the study in general: Nucleic acid was either cDNA or gDNA, and it came from T cells, B-cell-depleted T cells, or PBMCs.

Methods used by the authors: By means of reference gene primer amplification, nucleated cell counts were estimated. Some clones are missing from TCRdb's copy, which holds only in-frame ones; the method was immunoSEQ multiplex PCR. D and trimming come from the DNA, and the V and J calls and clone size come from that table. The sample holds approximately 150,000 clones, approximately 87% seen once. Germline V gene lookup returns CDR1 SEHNR and CDR2 FQNEAQ (reference sequence). V shed 0 bases and J shed 6 bases, with 12 bases lying between them. The CDR3 contains 15 residues. The sequence was collected from a woman aged 45-59 years with active or convalescent COVID-19. Sample: peripheral blood. This chain links TRBV7-9 with TRBJ2-1, with a weak D call TRBD2 (6 bases). CDR3 nucleotides: TGTGCCAGCAGCTTAGCCTGGGACTCCCCCAATGAGCAGTTCTTC. The encoded protein is CASSLAWDSPNEQFF.